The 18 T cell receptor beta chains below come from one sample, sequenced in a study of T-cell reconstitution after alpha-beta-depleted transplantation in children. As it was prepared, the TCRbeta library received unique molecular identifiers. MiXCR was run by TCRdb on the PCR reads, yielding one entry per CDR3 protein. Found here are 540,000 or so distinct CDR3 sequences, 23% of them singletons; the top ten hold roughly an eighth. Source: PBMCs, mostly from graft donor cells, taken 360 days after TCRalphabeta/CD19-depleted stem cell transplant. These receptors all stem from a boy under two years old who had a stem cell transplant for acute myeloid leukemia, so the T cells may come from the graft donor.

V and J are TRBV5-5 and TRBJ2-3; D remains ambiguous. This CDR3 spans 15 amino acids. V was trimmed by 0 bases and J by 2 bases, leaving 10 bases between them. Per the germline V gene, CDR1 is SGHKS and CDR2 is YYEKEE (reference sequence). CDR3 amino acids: CASSLVWSYTDTQYF. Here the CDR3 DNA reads TGTGCCAGCAGCTTGGTATGGTCCTACACAGATACGCAGTATTTT. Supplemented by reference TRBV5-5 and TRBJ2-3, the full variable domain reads DAGVTQSPTHLIKTRGQQVTLRCSPISGHKSVSWYQQVLGQGPQFIFQYYEKEERGRGNFPDRFSARQFPNYSSELNVNALLLGDSALYLCASSLVWSYTDTQYFGPGTRLTVL.

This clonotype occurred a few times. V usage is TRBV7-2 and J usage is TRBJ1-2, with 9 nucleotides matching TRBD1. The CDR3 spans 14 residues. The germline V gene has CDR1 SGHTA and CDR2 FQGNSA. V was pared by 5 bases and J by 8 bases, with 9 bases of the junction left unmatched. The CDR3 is CASSRGTGPYGYTF. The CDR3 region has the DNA TGTGCCAGCAGCCGCGGGACAGGGCCCTACGGCTACACCTTC.

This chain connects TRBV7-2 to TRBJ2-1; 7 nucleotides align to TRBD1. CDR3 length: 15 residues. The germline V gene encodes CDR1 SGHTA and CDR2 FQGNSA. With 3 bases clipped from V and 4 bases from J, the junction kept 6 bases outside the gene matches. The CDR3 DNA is TGTGCCAGCAGCTTTTTCGGGACAGATTACAATGAGCAGTTCTTC. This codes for CASSFFGTDYNEQFF. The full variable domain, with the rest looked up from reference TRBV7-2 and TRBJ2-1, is GAGVSQSPSNKVTEKGKDVELRCDPISGHTALYWYRQSLGQGLEFLIYFQGNSAPDKSGLPSDRFSAERTGGSVSTLTIQRTQQEDSAVYLCASSFFGTDYNEQFFGPGTRLTVL.

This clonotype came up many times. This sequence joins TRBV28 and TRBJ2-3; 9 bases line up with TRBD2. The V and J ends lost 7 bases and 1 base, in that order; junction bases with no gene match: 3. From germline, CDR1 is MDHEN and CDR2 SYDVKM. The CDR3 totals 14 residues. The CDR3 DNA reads TGTGCCAGCACCATAGCGGGGGGCACAGATACGCAGTATTTT. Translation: CASTIAGGTDTQYF.

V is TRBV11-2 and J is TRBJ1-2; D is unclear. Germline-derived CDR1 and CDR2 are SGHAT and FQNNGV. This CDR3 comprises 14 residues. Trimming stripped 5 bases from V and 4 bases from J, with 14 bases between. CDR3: CASSKISEGYGYTF. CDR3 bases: TGTGCCAGCAGCAAAATCAGCGAGGGCTATGGCTACACCTTC.

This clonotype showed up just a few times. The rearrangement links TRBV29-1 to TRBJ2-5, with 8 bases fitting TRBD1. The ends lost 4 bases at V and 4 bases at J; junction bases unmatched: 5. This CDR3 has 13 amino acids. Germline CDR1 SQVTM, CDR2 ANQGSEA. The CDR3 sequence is CSVATGVIETQYF. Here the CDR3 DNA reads TGCAGCGTTGCGACAGGGGTTATAGAGACCCAGTACTTC.

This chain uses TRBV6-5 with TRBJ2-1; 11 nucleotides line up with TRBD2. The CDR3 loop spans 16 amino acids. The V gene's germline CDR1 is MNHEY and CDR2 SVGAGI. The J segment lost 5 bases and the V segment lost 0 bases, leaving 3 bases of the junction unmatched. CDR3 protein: CASSYSLAGGNNEQFF. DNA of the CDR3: TGTGCCAGCAGTTACTCCCTAGCGGGGGGAAACAATGAGCAGTTCTTC.

The CDR3 DNA reads TGCGCCAGCAGCCGAACCCTTCAACTGGACAGGGCCTACGAGCAGTACTTC. Protein: CASSRTLQLDRAYEQYF. The chain has TRBV4-3 and TRBJ2-7; 8 bases fit TRBD1. CDR3 length: 17 residues. Germline V lookup: CDR1 LGHNA, CDR2 YSLEER. Germline trimming cut 4 bases from V and 2 bases from J; bases unmatched to any gene: 13.

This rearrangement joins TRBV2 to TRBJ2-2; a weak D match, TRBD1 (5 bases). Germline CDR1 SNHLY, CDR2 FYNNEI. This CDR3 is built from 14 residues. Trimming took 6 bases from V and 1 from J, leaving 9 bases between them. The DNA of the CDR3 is TGTGCCAGCAGACCGACAGAGAACACCGGGGAGCTGTTTTTT. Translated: CASRPTENTGELFF.

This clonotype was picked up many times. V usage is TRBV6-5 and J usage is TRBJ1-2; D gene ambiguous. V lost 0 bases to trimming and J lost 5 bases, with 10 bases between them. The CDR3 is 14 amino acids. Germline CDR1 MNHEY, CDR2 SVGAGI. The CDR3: CASSYSPGRYGYTF. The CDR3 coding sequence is TGTGCCAGCAGTTACTCTCCGGGGAGGTATGGCTACACCTTC.

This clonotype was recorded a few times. CDR3 DNA: TGTGCCAGCAGTTTATACCAAACGGGGCCGAGCTCCTACAATGAGCAGTTCTTC. Protein sequence: CASSLYQTGPSSYNEQFF. The chain recombines TRBV27 with TRBJ2-1; D may correspond to TRBD1 or TRBD2 (5 bases each). Germline CDR1 is MNHEY and CDR2 is SMNVEV (reference sequence). CDR3 length: 18 residues. V lost 1 base and J lost 0, with 16 bases in between.

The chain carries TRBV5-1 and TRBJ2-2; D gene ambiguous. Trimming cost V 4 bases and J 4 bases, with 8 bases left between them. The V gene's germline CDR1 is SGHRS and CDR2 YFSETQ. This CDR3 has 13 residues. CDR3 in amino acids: CASSIPRTGELFF. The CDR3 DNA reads TGCGCCAGCAGCATTCCACGCACCGGGGAGCTGTTTTTT.

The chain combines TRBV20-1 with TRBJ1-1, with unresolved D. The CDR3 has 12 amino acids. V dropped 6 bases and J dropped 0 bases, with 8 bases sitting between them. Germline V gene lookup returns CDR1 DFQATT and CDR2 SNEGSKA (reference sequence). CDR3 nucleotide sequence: TGCAGTGCCGGGCCCATGAACACTGAAGCTTTCTTT. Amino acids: CSAGPMNTEAFF.

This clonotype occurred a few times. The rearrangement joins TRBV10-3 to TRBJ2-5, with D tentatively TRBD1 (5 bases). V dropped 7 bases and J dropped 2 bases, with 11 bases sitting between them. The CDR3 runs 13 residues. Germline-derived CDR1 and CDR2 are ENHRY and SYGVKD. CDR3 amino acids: CAIMGQPQETQYF. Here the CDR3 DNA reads TGTGCCATCATGGGGCAGCCTCAAGAGACCCAGTACTTC.

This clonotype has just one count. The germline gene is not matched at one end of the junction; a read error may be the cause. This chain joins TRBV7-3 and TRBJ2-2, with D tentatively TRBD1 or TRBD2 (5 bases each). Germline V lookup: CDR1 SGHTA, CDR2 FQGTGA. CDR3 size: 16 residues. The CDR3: CAGSLTGRTNTGELFF. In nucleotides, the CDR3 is TGTGCCGGCAGCTTAACGGGACGGACGAACACCGGGGAGCTGTTTTTT.

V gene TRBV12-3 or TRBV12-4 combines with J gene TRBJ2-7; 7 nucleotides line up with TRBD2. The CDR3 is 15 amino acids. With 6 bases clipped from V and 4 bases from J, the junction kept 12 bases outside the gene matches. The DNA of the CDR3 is TGTGCCAGCAGGACCGGGACTAAGGGCGCATACGAGCAGTACTTC. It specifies CASRTGTKGAYEQYF.

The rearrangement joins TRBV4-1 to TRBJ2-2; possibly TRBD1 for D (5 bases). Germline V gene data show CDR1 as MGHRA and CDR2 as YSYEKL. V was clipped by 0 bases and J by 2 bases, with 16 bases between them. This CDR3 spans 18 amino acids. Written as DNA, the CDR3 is TGCGCCAGCAGCCAAGATCGGCACAGGACCACTAACACCGGGGAGCTGTTTTTT. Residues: CASSQDRHRTTNTGELFF.

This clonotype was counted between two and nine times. In DNA form, the CDR3 reads TGCGCCAGCAGCCAGGACGACAGGGCGAGGGGCTATGGCTACACCTTC. Amino acids: CASSQDDRARGYGYTF. The chain recombines TRBV4-1 with TRBJ1-2; 7 positions agree with TRBD1. Looked up from germline, CDR1 is MGHRA and CDR2 is YSYEKL. The CDR3 sequence is 16 residues long. The J segment lost 4 bases and the V segment lost 3 bases, leaving 11 bases of the junction unmatched.